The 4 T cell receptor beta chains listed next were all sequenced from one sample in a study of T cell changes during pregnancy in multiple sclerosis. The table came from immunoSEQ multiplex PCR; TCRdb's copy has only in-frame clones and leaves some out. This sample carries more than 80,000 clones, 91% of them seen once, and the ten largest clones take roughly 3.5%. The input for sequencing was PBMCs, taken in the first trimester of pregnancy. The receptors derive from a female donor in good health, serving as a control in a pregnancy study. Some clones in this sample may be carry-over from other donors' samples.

Here the CDR3 reads CASSYSVTSDTQYF. The DNA for the CDR3 is TGTGCCAGCAGTTACTCCGTTACATCAGATACGCAGTATTTT. The V and J genes are TRBV6-5 and TRBJ2-3; D is ambiguous. The CDR3 is 14 amino acids. V gave up 0 bases and J gave up 4 bases, with 8 bases separating them. Looked up from germline, CDR1 is MNHEY and CDR2 is SVGAGI.

In DNA form, the CDR3 reads TGTGCCAGCAGGAGTCCGGGACTTAATTCACCCCTCCACTTT. Translation gives CASRSPGLNSPLHF. The chain combines TRBV27 with TRBJ1-6; D might be TRBD1 (5 bases). CDR1 is MNHEY, CDR2 SMNVEV, per germline (reference sequence). With 6 bases removed from V and 6 bases from J, the gap between germline ends came to 12 bases. The CDR3 loop spans 14 amino acids.

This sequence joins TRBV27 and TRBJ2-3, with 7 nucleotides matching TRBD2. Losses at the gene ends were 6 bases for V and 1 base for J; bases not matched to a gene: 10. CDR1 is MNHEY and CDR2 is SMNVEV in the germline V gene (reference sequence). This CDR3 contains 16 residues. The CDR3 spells CASSQGTAGGTDTQYF. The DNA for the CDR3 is TGTGCCAGCAGCCAAGGGACTGCGGGAGGCACAGATACGCAGTATTTT.

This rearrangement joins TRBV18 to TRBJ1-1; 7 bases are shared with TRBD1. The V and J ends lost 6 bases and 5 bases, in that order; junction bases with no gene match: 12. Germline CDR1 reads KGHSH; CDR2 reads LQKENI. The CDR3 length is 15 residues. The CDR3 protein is CASSPEDRQGTEAFF. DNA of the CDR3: TGTGCCAGCTCGCCGGAGGACAGGCAGGGGACTGAAGCTTTCTTT.